The entry that follows covers one T cell receptor (beta chain) sequence. This entry comes from a study of blood T cell repertoires in COVID-19. Across the whole study: Sites across the United States, Italy and Spain contributed samples from acute and convalescent COVID-19.

Germline V lookup: CDR1 SEHNR, CDR2 FQNEAQ (reference sequence). The CDR3 loop spans 16 amino acids. With V trimmed by 5 bases and J by 5 bases, 8 bases remained unmatched. TCRdb's table, derived via immunoSEQ multiplex PCR, lists solely in-frame clones and lacks some. The sample carries about 140,000 clones, 88% recorded once. The receptor comes from a man aged 50 to 59 with active or convalescent COVID-19. The sequenced material came from peripheral blood. The V and J genes are TRBV7-9 and TRBJ2-3; 12 nucleotides align to TRBD2. The CDR3 here is CASSTRLAGVVDTQYF. The CDR3 DNA is TGTGCCAGCAGCACGCGACTAGCGGGAGTGGTAGATACGCAGTATTTT.